Given below is one T cell receptor beta chain in context. This entry comes from a study of blood T cell repertoires in COVID-19. Study at large: Samples came from the United States, Italy and Spain, spanning acute and convalescent COVID-19. From T cells, B-cell-depleted T cells, or PBMCs came the material, which was cDNA or gDNA.

Original methodology: Amplifying reference gene primers gave estimates of nucleated cell counts. Clones were sequenced by immunoSEQ multiplex PCR, and TCRdb holds only the in-frame ones, with some missing. Clonal size and the V and J genes are those of that table, whereas D and trimming came from the DNA. The sample includes more than 120,000 clones, about 91% of them seen just once. Germline values: CDR1 SGHDN, CDR2 FVKESK. Unmatched junction bases numbered 7, after V lost 1 base and J lost 5 bases. CDR3 size: 15 residues. The sequencing input was peripheral blood. This clonotype was obtained from a human donor in a cohort sampled during active COVID-19. This rearrangement joins TRBV14 to TRBJ1-1; 7 nucleotides align to TRBD1. The CDR3 DNA is TGTGCCAGCAGCCAAGGACCACAGGGGCGAACTGAAGCTTTCTTT. Translating gives CASSQGPQGRTEAFF.